The entry below gives a single T cell receptor (beta chain) sequence along with its context. The entry originates in a study of blood T cell repertoires in COVID-19. Study-wide context: Acute and convalescent COVID-19 samples came from the United States, Italy and Spain. PBMCs, B-cell-depleted T cells, or T cells were the source of the cDNA or gDNA that made up the material.

Per the original data handling: For nucleated cells, counts were estimated from reference gene primer amplification. The table came from immunoSEQ multiplex PCR; TCRdb's copy has only in-frame clones and leaves some out. V, J and clone size were drawn from that table, and D and trimming were deduced from the DNA. This sample yields around 99,000 clones, of which about 89% are seen a single time; approximately 1.3% belongs to the top ten. V shed 5 bases and J shed 1 base, with 8 bases lying between them. Germline V gives CDR1 MDHEN, CDR2 SYDVKM. The CDR3 spans 13 residues. V is TRBV28 and J is TRBJ1-1; D gene unclear. The sequenced material came from peripheral blood. The sequence was obtained from a woman aged 30 to 39 with acute or convalescent COVID-19. CDR3 sequence (DNA): TGTGCCAGCAGTGGGCATCCGAACACTGAAGCTTTCTTT. This encodes CASSGHPNTEAFF.